The following is a TCR beta chain sequence with its context. The target antigen is unknown. This sample is part of a study of cytomegalovirus exposure and HLA in healthy donors. General study points: Rarity marked most TCR sequences, yet some public TCRs occurred in many donors. Earlier findings revealed that most TCR beta V segments proved productive either about 87% or about 30% of the time. CMV serostatus was the sole immune exposure data available.

Trimming removed 7 bases from V and 3 bases from J, with 21 bases in between. The CDR3 covers 16 residues. Germline values: CDR1 SQVTM, CDR2 ANQGSEA. Nobody recorded the CMV serostatus of this donor. The study ran its PCR with 60 Vbeta and 13 Jbeta primers. Measured with immunoSEQ multiplex PCR; TCRdb has only the in-frame clones, and not every one. This sample carries under 45,000 clones, 50% to 75% of them seen once, and the ten largest clones take 8.7%. The chain has TRBV29-1 and TRBJ1-4, with D perhaps matching TRBD1 (5 bases). The material sequenced was PBMCs. The TCR sequence derives from a human donor in good health. CDR3 DNA sequence: TGCAGCGCACAGACAGCCCTTCCGATAGCTAATGAAAAACTGTTTTTT. This encodes CSAQTALPIANEKLFF.